The 9 T cell receptor beta chains below all came from one sample that was sequenced in a study of T cell clonality in common variable immunodeficiency. Sequenced by immunoSEQ multiplex PCR; TCRdb stores in-frame clones only, minus some. The sample shows 44,000 or so clones, none of them appearing just once. Specimen: peripheral blood mononuclear cells. The receptors shown here come from a person between 18 and 69 years old in good health.

This clone was seen many times. The CDR3 goes on 3 residues after the read ends, and that part is filled in from the germline J gene. The same CDR3 is also encoded by other DNA sequences in this sample. The V call is TRBV19, the J call TRBJ2-1, with 11 bases matching TRBD2. The CDR3 contains 18 residues. V was clipped by 1 base and J by 4 bases; unmatched bases: 9. CDR1 is LNHDA and CDR2 is SQIVND in the germline V gene (reference sequence). This CDR3 reads CASSIGTGTSGTYNEQFF. The sequenced part of the CDR3 DNA is TGTGCCAGTAGTATAGGGACCGGGACTAGCGGCACTTACAATGAG.

This clone was detected many times. From the germline J gene comes the end of the CDR3, since the read stops 3 residues before it. The gene calls are TRBV6-2 or TRBV6-3 and TRBJ2-2; D perhaps matches TRBD2 (7 bases). Looked up from germline, CDR1 is MNHEY and CDR2 is SVGEGT. This CDR3 region has 15 residues. V dropped 6 bases and J dropped 3 bases, with 14 bases sitting between them. The covered CDR3 bases are TGTGCCAGCAGAACGGGGGGCCCTGACACCGGGGAG. Translating it yields CASRTGGPDTGE. From start to end, the CDR3 is CASRTGGPDTGELFF.

This clone was recorded at least ten times. The DNA ends 3 residues before the CDR3 does, and the rest of the CDR3 is filled in from the germline J gene. The chain uses TRBV7-9 and TRBJ2-3; 13 bases are shared with TRBD2. Trimming cost V 4 bases and J 7 bases; bases outside gene matches: 5. From germline, CDR1 is SEHNR and CDR2 FQNEAQ (reference sequence). CDR3 length equals 15 residues. The CDR3 sequence is CASSSPLAGGHTQYF. The part of the CDR3 DNA that was read is TGTGCCAGCAGCTCCCCACTAGCGGGGGGGCATACG.

This clone was seen many times. The CDR3 is cut off 3 residues early in the read; its end comes from the germline J gene. Other nucleotide sequences from this sample produce the same CDR3. The chain links TRBV19 to TRBJ1-2, with D perhaps matching TRBD1 (5 bases). V was trimmed by 5 bases and J by 4 bases, leaving 11 bases between them. The germline gives CDR1 LNHDA, CDR2 SQIVND (reference sequence). There are 13 residues in the CDR3. CDR3 in amino acids: CASSLDRGYGYTF. The sequenced part of the CDR3 DNA is TGTGCCAGTAGTCTCGACAGAGGCTATGGC.

A note on this clone: Given a far larger clone just one base away, this is likely a sequencing read error. The observed sequence ends 3 residues before the CDR3 terminus, with the missing tail filled in from the germline J gene. V is TRBV19 and J is TRBJ2-1, with 8 bases identical to TRBD1. J gave up 8 bases and V 0 bases, and 0 bases lay outside the gene matches. CDR3 length: 13 residues. The germline V gene has CDR1 LNHDA and CDR2 SQIVND (reference sequence). CDR3 sequence reads: CASSIEGQDEQFF. The CDR3 bases that were read are TGTGCCAGTAGTATAGAGGGACAGGATGAG. Drawing the rest from reference TRBV19 and TRBJ2-1, the complete variable domain is DGGITQSPKYLFRKEGQNVTLSCEQNLNHDAMYWYRQDPGQGLRLIYYSQIVNDFQKGDIAEGYSVSREKKESFPLTVTSAQKNPTAFYLCASSIEGQDEQFFGPGTRLTVL.

Many counts were recorded for this clone. The sequenced fragment ends 3 residues before the CDR3 boundary, so the rest is inferred from the germline J gene. The rearrangement uses TRBV6-1 and TRBJ2-1; 10 bases agree with TRBD2. The CDR3 covers 15 residues. Germline trimming cut 2 bases from V and 7 bases from J; bases unmatched to any gene: 5. Germline CDR1 and CDR2: MNHNS and SASEGT. Partial CDR3 DNA: TGTGCCAGCAGTGAACTAGCGGGAGCTGGGAATGAG. This translates into CASSELAGAGNE. The CDR3 reads in full as CASSELAGAGNEQFF.

This clone was counted ten times or more. The read ends 3 residues shy of where the CDR3 ends; the end is completed using the germline J gene. The chain joins TRBV28 to TRBJ1-1; D ambiguous. The CDR3 loop spans 12 amino acids. V lost 7 bases and J 4 bases, leaving 10 bases between the germline ends. Germline V CDR1 and CDR2: MDHEN, SYDVKM. The CDR3 here is CASTKGGTEAFF. The CDR3 bases that were read are TGTGCCAGCACCAAGGGTGGCACTGAA. The whole variable domain, remainder taken from reference TRBV28 and TRBJ1-1, is DVKVTQSSRYLVKRTGEKVFLECVQDMDHENMFWYRQDPGLGLRLIYFSYDVKMKEKGDIPEGYSVSREKKERFSLILESASTNQTSMYLCASTKGGTEAFFGQGTRLTVV.

This clone has at least ten counts. The read terminates 3 residues ahead of where the CDR3 ends, so the germline J gene completes it. V gene TRBV2 combines with J gene TRBJ2-7, with 8 bases that match TRBD2. V shed 3 bases, J shed 1 base, and the junction held 5 bases outside the gene matches. Germline V gene lookup returns CDR1 SNHLY and CDR2 FYNNEI. This CDR3 contains 15 residues. The part of the CDR3 DNA that was read is TGTGCCAGCAGTGATACGGGACTAGTGTCCTACGAG. This encodes CASSDTGLVSYE. The whole CDR3 is CASSDTGLVSYEQYF.

This clone was counted ten times or more. The read is 3 residues too short to cover the CDR3 end, so that end is filled in from the germline J gene. The chain links TRBV12-3 or TRBV12-4 to TRBJ2-3; no reliable D call. Trimming stripped 7 bases from V and 3 bases from J, with 2 bases between. The CDR3 is 10 amino acids. CDR3 in amino acids: CASTTDTQYF. CDR3 bases read: TGTGCCAGCACGACAGATACG.